The 25 T cell receptor beta chains below all came from one sample that was sequenced in a study of blood T cell repertoires in COVID-19. TCRdb's table, derived via immunoSEQ multiplex PCR, lists solely in-frame clones and lacks some. The sample yields approximately 360,000 clones, nearly 90% seen once. Material: peripheral blood. The receptor set was obtained from a man aged 18-30 years with active or convalescent COVID-19.

The V call is TRBV10-2, the J call TRBJ1-5, with D possibly matching TRBD1 (6 bases). The CDR3 extends over 12 amino acids. The germline V and J ends were trimmed by 9 bases and 11 bases, with 17 bases remaining between them. Germline assignment: CDR1 WSHSY and CDR2 SAAADI. The CDR3 coding sequence is TGCGCCAGTGGGGGCCTCGCCGGAGCCCAGCATTTT. The encoded protein is CASGGLAGAQHF.

V and J are TRBV3-1 (or the pseudogene TRBV3-2) and TRBJ1-3, with 9 bases matching TRBD1. Per the germline V gene, CDR1 is LGHDT and CDR2 is YNNKEL (reference sequence). The CDR3 runs to 21 residues. V lost 1 base and J lost 0; bases outside the gene matches: 16. In DNA form, the CDR3 reads TGTGCCAGCAGCCAAGGGTCTGGACAGGGGAATCCTATCGACTCTGGAAACACCATATATTTT. Its translation: CASSQGSGQGNPIDSGNTIYF.

The CDR3 region is CASSSGGYEQYF. CDR3 nucleotides: TGTGCCAGCAGCTCGGGGGGCTACGAGCAGTACTTC. The genes are TRBV11-3 and TRBJ2-7; TRBD2 aligns across 7 bases. CDR3 size: 12 residues. Germline V gives CDR1 SGHNT, CDR2 YENEEA. Trimming cost V 4 bases and J 3 bases; bases outside gene matches: 0.

This clone was found once. This rearrangement joins TRBV24-1 to TRBJ2-1; D call uncertain. The CDR3 runs to 16 residues. CDR1 and CDR2 (germline): KGHDR, SFDVKD. V was pared by 0 bases and J by 0 bases, with 8 bases between. CDR3 region: CATSDLSRSSYNEQFF. CDR3 in DNA: TGTGCCACCAGTGATTTGAGTCGGAGCTCCTACAATGAGCAGTTCTTC.

V is TRBV27 and J is TRBJ2-6, with D unresolved. CDR3 length: 16 amino acids. Trimming took 8 bases from V and 0 from J, leaving 14 bases between them. Germline V gene lookup returns CDR1 MNHEY and CDR2 SMNVEV (reference sequence). This CDR3 reads CASYSYSHSGANVLTF. The CDR3 region has the DNA TGTGCCAGCTATTCGTACTCTCACTCTGGGGCCAACGTCCTGACTTTC. The entire variable domain, with the rest obtained from reference TRBV27 and TRBJ2-6, is as follows: EAQVTQNPRYLITVTGKKLTVTCSQNMNHEYMSWYRQDPGLGLRQIYYSMNVEVTDKGDVPEGYKVSRKEKRNFPLILESPSPNQTSLYFCASYSYSHSGANVLTFGAGSRLTVL.

This clone has a count of ten or more. The rearrangement links TRBV5-1 to TRBJ2-7; possible D gene TRBD1, 6 bases. CDR1 SGHRS and CDR2 YFSETQ come from the germline V gene. The length of the CDR3 is 14 residues. With 1 base removed from V and 5 bases from J, the gap between germline ends came to 13 bases. The DNA of the CDR3 is TGCGCCAGCAGCTTGAACGTCAGGGGAGACGAGCAGTACTTC. This gives the protein CASSLNVRGDEQYF.

This clone occurred a few times. The chain combines TRBV4-2 with TRBJ1-4; TRBD1 aligns across 7 bases. After removal of 0 bases from V and 7 bases from J, the junction contained 8 bases not matched to a gene. The CDR3 has 16 amino acids. CDR1 and CDR2 (germline): LGHNA, YNFKEQ. CDR3 in DNA: TGTGCCAGCAGCCAAGACGGGGACAGTCGGGGTGAAAAACTGTTTTTT. Its protein product is CASSQDGDSRGEKLFF.

The CDR3 loop is CASSTRTGGGEKLFF. The DNA for the CDR3 is TGCGCCAGCAGCACCCGGACAGGGGGGGGTGAAAAACTGTTTTTT. The chain links TRBV5-1 to TRBJ1-4; 10 nucleotides align to TRBD1. This CDR3 spans 15 amino acids. Germline assignment: CDR1 SGHRS and CDR2 YFSETQ. After removal of 4 bases from V and 7 bases from J, the junction contained 7 bases not matched to a gene.

V gene TRBV4-3 combines with J gene TRBJ1-6; 9 nucleotides align to TRBD1. Looked up from germline, CDR1 is LGHNA and CDR2 is YSLEER. This CDR3 has 15 amino acids. V was pared by 4 bases and J by 10 bases, with 8 bases of the junction left unmatched. CDR3 sequence (DNA): TGCGCCAGCAGCCCCTCACAGGGGGCACAATCACCCCTCCACTTT. Amino acid sequence: CASSPSQGAQSPLHF.

This chain connects TRBV14 to TRBJ1-6; D gene uncertain. Germline V gives CDR1 SGHDN, CDR2 FVKESK. Deletions cut 2 bases from V and 6 bases from J, with 14 bases between. This CDR3 region has 16 residues. CDR3 amino acids: CASSQLSAGSNSPLHF. CDR3 bases: TGTGCCAGCAGCCAACTATCGGCGGGATCTAATTCACCCCTCCACTTT.

The CDR3 is CASSYRQGASTGELFF. The CDR3 DNA reads TGTGCCAGCAGCTACCGACAGGGGGCGAGCACCGGGGAGCTGTTTTTT. The V call is TRBV7-3, the J call TRBJ2-2; 10 bases align to TRBD1. Germline V gene sequence: CDR1 SGHTA, CDR2 FQGTGA. CDR3 length equals 16 residues. With 4 bases clipped from V and 4 bases from J, the junction kept 6 bases outside the gene matches.

This clone occurred once. The genes are TRBV28 and TRBJ2-5, with 8 bases that match TRBD1. The germline CDR1 and CDR2 sequences are MDHEN and SYDVKM. The ends lost 8 bases at V and 5 bases at J; junction bases unmatched: 10. This CDR3 is 14 amino acids long. The CDR3 DNA sequence: TGTGCCAGCGGGGCCCCGGGACAGGTGGAGACCCAGTACTTC. Residues: CASGAPGQVETQYF.

Remarks on this clone: The DNA is left out, because the CDR3 cannot be placed on it with certainty; the CDR3 is given as TCRdb lists it. The chain carries TRBV21-1 and TRBJ1-5. TRBV21-1 is shown as a pseudogene. The CDR3 spans 16 amino acids, including both terminal residues. Here the CDR3 reads CASSKGVGGGNQPQHF.

The chain couples TRBV10-3 to TRBJ1-1; D is uncertain. The germline V and J ends were trimmed by 11 bases and 0 bases, with 16 bases remaining between them. Germline V gene lookup returns CDR1 ENHRY and CDR2 SYGVKD. The CDR3 has 14 residues. The CDR3 bases are TGTGCCTCCAGCGGCCAGCACATGAACACTGAAGCTTTCTTT. Its translation: CASSGQHMNTEAFF.

This chain connects TRBV7-2 to TRBJ1-5, with D perhaps TRBD1 (5 bases). Trimming took off 2 bases at V and 3 bases at J, with 11 bases between the two ends. Germline CDR1 is SGHTA and CDR2 is FQGNSA. The CDR3 runs 15 residues. CDR3: CASSLMGQYNQPQHF. As DNA, the CDR3 is TGTGCCAGCAGCTTAATGGGGCAGTACAATCAGCCCCAGCATTTT. The full variable domain, in which reference TRBV7-2 and TRBJ1-5 provide the parts outside the CDR3, is GAGVSQSPSNKVTEKGKDVELRCDPISGHTALYWYRQSLGQGLEFLIYFQGNSAPDKSGLPSDRFSAERTGGSVSTLTIQRTQQEDSAVYLCASSLMGQYNQPQHFGDGTRLSIL.

CDR3 loop: CASSMANARDEKLFF. Here the CDR3 DNA reads TGTGCCAGTAGTATGGCGAATGCGCGGGATGAAAAACTGTTTTTT. V is TRBV19 and J is TRBJ1-4; D is ambiguous. The length of the CDR3 is 15 residues. Trimming left V 3 bases short and J 6 bases short, with 14 bases between. Germline CDR1 reads LNHDA; CDR2 reads SQIVND (reference sequence).

The table lists this clone with a count of one. The chain is built from TRBV18 and TRBJ1-6; D is unresolved. The CDR3 extends over 14 amino acids. Trimming removed 5 bases from V and 6 bases from J, with 11 bases in between. Germline V gives CDR1 KGHSH, CDR2 LQKENI. CDR3: CASSSAALNSPLHF. The CDR3 nucleotides read TGTGCCAGCTCATCCGCTGCGCTTAATTCACCCCTCCACTTT.

The gene calls are TRBV7-9 and TRBJ1-1, with D tentatively TRBD1 (6 bases). With 5 bases removed from V and 8 bases from J, the gap between germline ends came to 12 bases. The CDR3 runs to 12 residues. Germline V gives CDR1 SEHNR, CDR2 FQNEAQ (reference sequence). CDR3 bases: TGTGCCAGCAGCCAGGACAGACGGGAAGCTTTCTTT. This codes for CASSQDRREAFF.

The rearrangement uses TRBV20-1 and TRBJ2-7; the match to TRBD2 covers 7 bases. This CDR3 spans 11 amino acids. Germline CDR1 DFQATT, CDR2 SNEGSKA (reference sequence). The trim removed 6 bases at V and 7 bases at J, leaving 6 bases unmatched. The CDR3 sequence: CSARGEWEQYF. The CDR3 DNA sequence: TGCAGTGCCCGGGGGGAGTGGGAGCAGTACTTC.

The chain is built from TRBV19 and TRBJ1-4; 11 bases fit TRBD1. This CDR3 region has 16 residues. The junction had 10 bases not matched to a gene; V was cut back by 6 bases and J by 7 bases. Germline lookup yields CDR1 LNHDA and CDR2 SQIVND (reference sequence). CDR3 region: CASSLGQGAGGEKLFF. The CDR3, as DNA: TGTGCCAGTAGCCTCGGACAGGGGGCAGGGGGTGAAAAACTGTTTTTT.

The V and J genes are TRBV7-9 and TRBJ1-2, with TRBD1 matching 9 bases. Germline trimming cut 5 bases from V and 8 bases from J; bases unmatched to any gene: 12. This CDR3 comprises 15 residues. Germline loops: CDR1 SEHNR, CDR2 FQNEAQ (reference sequence). The CDR3 nucleotides are TGTGCCAGCAGCCCGAACACAGGGGGCGCAAAGGGCTACACCTTC. Translating gives CASSPNTGGAKGYTF.

This chain links TRBV6-1 with TRBJ1-5, with TRBD1 matching over 8 bases. From germline, CDR1 is MNHNS and CDR2 SASEGT. The ends lost 2 bases at V and 6 bases at J; junction bases unmatched: 6. The CDR3 spans 15 residues. The CDR3 region has the DNA TGTGCCAGCAGTGAATTCAGGGGGCTAGCTCAGCCCCAGCATTTT. It yields the protein CASSEFRGLAQPQHF.

The chain joins TRBV28 to TRBJ2-5, with 10 nucleotides matching TRBD1. Per the germline V gene, CDR1 is MDHEN and CDR2 is SYDVKM. This CDR3 contains 15 residues. Losses at the gene ends were 7 bases for V and 8 bases for J; bases not matched to a gene: 13. CDR3 nucleotide sequence: TGTGCCAGCATTCCCACTAGGGGACAGGGGAGAACCCAGTACTTC. Translated: CASIPTRGQGRTQYF. Full variable domain (rest looked up from reference TRBV28 and TRBJ2-5): DVKVTQSSRYLVKRTGEKVFLECVQDMDHENMFWYRQDPGLGLRLIYFSYDVKMKEKGDIPEGYSVSREKKERFSLILESASTNQTSMYLCASIPTRGQGRTQYFGPGTRLLVL.

The J gene is TRBJ2-7, the V gene TRBV27, with 10 positions matching TRBD2. CDR1 is MNHEY, CDR2 SMNVEV, per germline (reference sequence). V was clipped by 0 bases and J by 0 bases; unmatched bases: 5. The CDR3 is made up of 17 amino acids. CDR3 region: CASSLSPASGSSYEQYF. The CDR3 region has the DNA TGTGCCAGCAGTTTATCCCCTGCTAGCGGGAGCTCCTACGAGCAGTACTTC.

The chain couples TRBV4-2 to TRBJ2-1; D is unclear. Trimming removed 0 bases at V and 3 bases at J, with 6 bases between. The CDR3 consists of 14 residues. Germline values: CDR1 LGHNA, CDR2 YNFKEQ. The CDR3 spells CASSQDGSYNEQFF. CDR3 DNA: TGTGCCAGCAGCCAAGATGGCAGCTACAATGAGCAGTTCTTC.